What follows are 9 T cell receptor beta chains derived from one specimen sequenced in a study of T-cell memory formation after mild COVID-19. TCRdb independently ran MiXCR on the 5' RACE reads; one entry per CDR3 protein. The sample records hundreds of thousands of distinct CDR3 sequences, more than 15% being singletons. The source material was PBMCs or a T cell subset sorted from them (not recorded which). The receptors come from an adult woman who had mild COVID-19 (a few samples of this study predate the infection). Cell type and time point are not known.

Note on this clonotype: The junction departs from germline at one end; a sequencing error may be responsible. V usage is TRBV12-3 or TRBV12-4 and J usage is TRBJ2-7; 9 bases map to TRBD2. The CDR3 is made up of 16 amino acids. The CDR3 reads CASSSVMGLASNEQYF. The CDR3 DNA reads TGTGCCAGCAGTTCGGTAATGGGACTAGCCTCCAACGAGCAGTACTTC.

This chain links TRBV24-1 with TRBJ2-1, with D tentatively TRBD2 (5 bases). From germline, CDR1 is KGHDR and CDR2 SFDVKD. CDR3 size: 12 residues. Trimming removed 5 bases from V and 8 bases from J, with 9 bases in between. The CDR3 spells CATSADGDEQFF. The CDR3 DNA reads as TGTGCCACCAGTGCCGACGGGGATGAGCAGTTCTTC.

The CDR3, as DNA: TGCGCCAGCAGCACGAGGGCCCAGGCCTTGACCGGGGAGCTGTTTTTT. As protein: CASSTRAQALTGELFF. This chain connects TRBV5-1 to TRBJ2-2, with a tentative D call TRBD2 (5 bases). Looked up from germline, CDR1 is SGHRS and CDR2 is YFSETQ. The CDR3 extends over 16 amino acids. The V and J ends lost 4 bases and 5 bases respectively, with 18 bases between them.

CDR3 amino acids: CASSFLAGTGELFF. CDR3 bases: TGTGCCAGCAGCTTTCTAGCGGGAACCGGGGAGCTGTTTTTT. The chain joins TRBV7-6 to TRBJ2-2; TRBD2 matches at 9 bases. The V gene end was trimmed by 3 bases and the J gene end by 5 bases; junction bases not matched to a gene: 1. The germline CDR1 and CDR2 sequences are SGHVS and FNYEAQ. The CDR3 runs to 14 residues.

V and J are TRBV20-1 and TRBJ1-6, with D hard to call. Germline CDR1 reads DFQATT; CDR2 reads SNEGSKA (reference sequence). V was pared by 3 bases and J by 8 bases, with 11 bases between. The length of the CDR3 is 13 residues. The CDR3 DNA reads TGCAGTGCTAGTACGTCAGCTGATTCACCCCTCCACTTT. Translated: CSASTSADSPLHF.

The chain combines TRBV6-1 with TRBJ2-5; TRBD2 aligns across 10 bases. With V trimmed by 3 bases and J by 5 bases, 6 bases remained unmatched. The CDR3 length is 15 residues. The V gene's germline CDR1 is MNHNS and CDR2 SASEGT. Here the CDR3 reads CASSDYLGLAETQYF. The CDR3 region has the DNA TGTGCCAGCAGTGACTACCTGGGACTAGCGGAGACCCAGTACTTC.

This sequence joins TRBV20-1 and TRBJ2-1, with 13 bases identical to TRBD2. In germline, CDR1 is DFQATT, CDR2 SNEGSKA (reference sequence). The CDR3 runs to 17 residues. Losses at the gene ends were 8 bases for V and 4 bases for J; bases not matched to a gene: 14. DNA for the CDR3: TGCAGTCTTAACTCCCGGGTGGGACTAGCGGGATACAATGAGCAGTTCTTC. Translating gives CSLNSRVGLAGYNEQFF.

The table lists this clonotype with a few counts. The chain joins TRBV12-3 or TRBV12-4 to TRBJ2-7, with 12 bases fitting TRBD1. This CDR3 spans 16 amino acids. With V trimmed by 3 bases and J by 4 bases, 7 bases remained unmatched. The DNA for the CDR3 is TGTGCCAGCAGTTTTTCACCGGGACAGGGGGCATACGAGCAGTACTTC. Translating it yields CASSFSPGQGAYEQYF.

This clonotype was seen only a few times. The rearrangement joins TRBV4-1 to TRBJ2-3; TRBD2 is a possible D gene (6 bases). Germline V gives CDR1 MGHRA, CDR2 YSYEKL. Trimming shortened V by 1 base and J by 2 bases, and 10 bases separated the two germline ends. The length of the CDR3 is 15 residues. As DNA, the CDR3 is TGCGCCAGCAGCCAAGGCCCTAGCGACACAGATACGCAGTATTTT. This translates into CASSQGPSDTDTQYF.